The clone carrying this T cell receptor (beta chain) was seen only a few times. Antigen: not known. This entry belongs to a study of OX40 agonist ivuxolimab in advanced cancers. Findings and limits, study-wide: Also showing low normalized T-cell clonal expansion were some of the nonresponders. At 0.1 to 3.0 mg/kg and by week 6, clonal expansion occurred in CD4+ and CD8+ blood T cells.

The table came from immunoSEQ multiplex PCR; TCRdb's copy has only in-frame clones and leaves some out. This sample carries tens of thousands of clones, almost 85% of them seen once, and the ten largest clones take about 8%. The TCR originated in an adult with an advanced solid tumor such as melanoma, head and neck, liver or kidney cancer. The material sequenced was CD4+ or CD8+ T cells sorted from blood, taken in a trial of the OX40 agonist ivuxolimab.

In nucleotides, the CDR3 is TGCGCCAGCAGCTTGGGCAGGGGAGGTGAAAAACTGTTTTTT. The encoded protein is CASSLGRGGEKLFF. The V gene is TRBV5-1, the J gene TRBJ1-4, with D perhaps matching TRBD1 (6 bases). The CDR3 totals 14 residues. CDR1 is SGHRS, CDR2 YFSETQ, per germline. With 0 bases removed from V and 7 bases from J, the gap between germline ends came to 10 bases.